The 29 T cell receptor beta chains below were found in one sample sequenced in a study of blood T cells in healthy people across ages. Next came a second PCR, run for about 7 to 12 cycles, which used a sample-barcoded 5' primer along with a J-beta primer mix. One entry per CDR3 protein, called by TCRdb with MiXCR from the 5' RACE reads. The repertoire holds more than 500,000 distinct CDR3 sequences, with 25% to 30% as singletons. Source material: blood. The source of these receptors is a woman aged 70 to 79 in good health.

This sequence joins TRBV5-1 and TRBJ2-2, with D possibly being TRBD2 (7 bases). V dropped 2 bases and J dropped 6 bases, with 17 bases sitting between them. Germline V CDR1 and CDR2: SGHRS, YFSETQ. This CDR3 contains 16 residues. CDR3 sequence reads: CASSFVSAGGPGELFF. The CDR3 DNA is TGCGCCAGCAGCTTCGTTTCCGCCGGGGGGCCCGGGGAGCTGTTTTTT.

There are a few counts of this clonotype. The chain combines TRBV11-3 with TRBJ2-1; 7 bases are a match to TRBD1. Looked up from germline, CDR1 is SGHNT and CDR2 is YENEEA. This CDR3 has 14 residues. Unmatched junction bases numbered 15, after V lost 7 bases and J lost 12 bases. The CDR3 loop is CASTYTRQGARQFF. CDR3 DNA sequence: TGTGCCAGCACCTACACGAGACAGGGCGCCCGGCAGTTCTTC.

DNA for the CDR3: TGTGCCAGCAGTTTATTAGGCAAAAACATTCAGTACTTC. Translated: CASSLLGKNIQYF. The rearrangement joins TRBV12-3 or TRBV12-4 to TRBJ2-4; the D is unclear. Between the trimmed V and J ends, which lost 2 bases and 3 bases, there was a span of 5 bases. The length of the CDR3 is 13 residues.

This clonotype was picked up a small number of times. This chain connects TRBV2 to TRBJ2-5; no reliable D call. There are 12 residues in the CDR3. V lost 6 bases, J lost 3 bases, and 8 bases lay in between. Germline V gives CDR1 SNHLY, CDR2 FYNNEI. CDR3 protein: CASSKLEETQYF. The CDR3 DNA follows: TGTGCCAGCAGCAAGCTAGAAGAGACCCAGTACTTC.

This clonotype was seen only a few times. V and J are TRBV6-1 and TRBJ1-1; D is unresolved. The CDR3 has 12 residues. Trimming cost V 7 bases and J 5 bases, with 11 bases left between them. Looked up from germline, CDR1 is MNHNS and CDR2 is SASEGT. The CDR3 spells CASNSRETEAFF. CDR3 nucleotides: TGTGCCAGCAATTCTCGGGAGACTGAAGCTTTCTTT.

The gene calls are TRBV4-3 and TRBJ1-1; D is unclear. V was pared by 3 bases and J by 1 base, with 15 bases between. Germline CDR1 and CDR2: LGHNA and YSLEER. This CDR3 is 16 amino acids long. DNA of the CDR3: TGCGCCAGCAGCCAGGGTCCTCTAAGACCGAACACTGAAGCTTTCTTT. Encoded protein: CASSQGPLRPNTEAFF.

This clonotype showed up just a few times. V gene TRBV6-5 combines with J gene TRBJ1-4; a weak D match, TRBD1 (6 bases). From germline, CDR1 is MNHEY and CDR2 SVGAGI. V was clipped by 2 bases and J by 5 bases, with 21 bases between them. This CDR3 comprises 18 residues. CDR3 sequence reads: CASSYRGLSGDGNEKLFF. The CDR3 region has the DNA TGTGCCAGCAGTTACAGGGGACTTTCAGGGGACGGGAATGAAAAACTGTTTTTT.

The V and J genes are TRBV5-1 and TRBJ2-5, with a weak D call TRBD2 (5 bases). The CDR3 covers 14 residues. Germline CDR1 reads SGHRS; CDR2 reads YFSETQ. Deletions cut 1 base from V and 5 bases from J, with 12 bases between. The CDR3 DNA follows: TGCGCCAGCAGCTTGATGGGAGCGTCGGAGACCCAGTACTTC. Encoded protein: CASSLMGASETQYF. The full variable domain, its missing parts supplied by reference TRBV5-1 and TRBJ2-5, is KAGVTQTPRYLIKTRGQQVTLSCSPISGHRSVSWYQQTPGQGLQFLFEYFSETQRNKGNFPGRFSGRQFSNSRSEMNVSTLELGDSALYLCASSLMGASETQYFGPGTRLLVL.

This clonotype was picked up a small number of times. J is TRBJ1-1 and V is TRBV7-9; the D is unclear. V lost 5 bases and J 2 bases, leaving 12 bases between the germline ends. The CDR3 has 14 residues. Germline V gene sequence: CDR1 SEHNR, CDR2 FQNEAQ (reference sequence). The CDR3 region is CASSPVGGNTEAFF. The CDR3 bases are TGTGCCAGCAGCCCAGTCGGCGGAAACACTGAAGCTTTCTTT. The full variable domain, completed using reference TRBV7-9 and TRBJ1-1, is DTGVSQNPRHKITKRGQNVTFRCDPISEHNRLYWYRQTLGQGPEFLTYFQNEAQLEKSRLLSDRFSAERPKGSFSTLEIQRTEQGDSAMYLCASSPVGGNTEAFFGQGTRLTVV.

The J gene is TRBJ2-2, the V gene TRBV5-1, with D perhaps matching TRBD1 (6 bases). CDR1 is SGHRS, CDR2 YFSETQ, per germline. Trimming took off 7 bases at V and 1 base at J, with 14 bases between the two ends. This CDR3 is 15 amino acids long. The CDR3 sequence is CASCRQGRNTGELFF. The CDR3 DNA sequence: TGCGCCAGCTGTAGGCAGGGGAGGAACACCGGGGAGCTGTTTTTT.

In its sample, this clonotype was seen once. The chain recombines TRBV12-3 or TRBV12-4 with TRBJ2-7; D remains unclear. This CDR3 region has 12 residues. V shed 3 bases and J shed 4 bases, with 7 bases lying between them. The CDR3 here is CASSFGFYEQYF. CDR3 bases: TGTGCCAGCAGTTTCGGGTTTTACGAGCAGTACTTC.

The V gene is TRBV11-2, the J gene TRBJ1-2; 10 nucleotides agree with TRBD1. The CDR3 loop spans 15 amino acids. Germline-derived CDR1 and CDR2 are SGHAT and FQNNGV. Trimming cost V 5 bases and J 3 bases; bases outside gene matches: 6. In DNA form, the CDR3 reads TGTGCCAGCAGCACCCGGACAGGGGGTCACTATGGCTACACCTTC. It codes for CASSTRTGGHYGYTF.

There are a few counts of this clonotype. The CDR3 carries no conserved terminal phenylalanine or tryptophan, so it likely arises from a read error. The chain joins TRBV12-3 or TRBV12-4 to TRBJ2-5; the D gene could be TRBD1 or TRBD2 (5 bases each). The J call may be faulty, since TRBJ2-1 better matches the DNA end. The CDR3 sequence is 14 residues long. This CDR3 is CASRPGQGLDEQFL. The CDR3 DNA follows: TGTGCCAGCAGGCCGGGGCAGGGCTTGGATGAGCAGTTCCTC.

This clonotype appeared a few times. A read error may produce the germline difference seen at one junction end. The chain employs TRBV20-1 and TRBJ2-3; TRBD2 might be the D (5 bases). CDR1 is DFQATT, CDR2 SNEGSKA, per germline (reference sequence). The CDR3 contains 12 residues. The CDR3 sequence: CSAEDGRDTRYF. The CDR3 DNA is TGCAGTGCAGAGGACGGTCGGGATACGCGGTATTTT.

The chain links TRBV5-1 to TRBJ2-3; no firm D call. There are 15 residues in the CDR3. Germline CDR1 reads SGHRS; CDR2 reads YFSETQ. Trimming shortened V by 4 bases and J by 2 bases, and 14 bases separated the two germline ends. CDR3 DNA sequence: TGCGCCAGCAGCATTCCCGATATGTCCACAGATACGCAGTATTTT. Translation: CASSIPDMSTDTQYF.

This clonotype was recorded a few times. CDR3 residues: CASSDRPTAEAFF. The CDR3 DNA sequence: TGTGCCAGCAGCGATCGACCAACGGCTGAAGCTTTCTTT. The J gene is TRBJ1-1, the V gene TRBV9, with D hard to call. The CDR3 covers 13 residues. V was trimmed by 3 bases and J by 6 bases, leaving 12 bases between them. Germline V lookup: CDR1 SGDLS, CDR2 YYNGEE.

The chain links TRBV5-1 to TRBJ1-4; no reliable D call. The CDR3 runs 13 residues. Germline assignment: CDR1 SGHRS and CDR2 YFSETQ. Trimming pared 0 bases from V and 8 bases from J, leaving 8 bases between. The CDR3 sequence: CASSLGAEEKLFF. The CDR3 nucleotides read TGCGCCAGCAGCTTGGGGGCTGAGGAAAAACTGTTTTTT.

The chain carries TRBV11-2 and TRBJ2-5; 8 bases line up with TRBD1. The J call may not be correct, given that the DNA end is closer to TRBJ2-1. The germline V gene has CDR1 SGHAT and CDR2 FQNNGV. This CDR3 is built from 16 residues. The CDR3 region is CASSLAGGQEGNEQFF. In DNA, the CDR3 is TGTGCCAGCAGCTTAGCAGGGGGACAGGAGGGGAATGAGCAGTTCTTC.

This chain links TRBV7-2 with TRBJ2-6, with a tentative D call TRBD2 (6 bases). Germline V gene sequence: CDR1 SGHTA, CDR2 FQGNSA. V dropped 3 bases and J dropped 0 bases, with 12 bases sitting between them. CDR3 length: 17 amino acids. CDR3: CASSFGGSSSGANVLTF. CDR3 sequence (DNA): TGTGCCAGCAGCTTTGGAGGGTCCTCCTCTGGGGCCAACGTCCTGACTTTC.

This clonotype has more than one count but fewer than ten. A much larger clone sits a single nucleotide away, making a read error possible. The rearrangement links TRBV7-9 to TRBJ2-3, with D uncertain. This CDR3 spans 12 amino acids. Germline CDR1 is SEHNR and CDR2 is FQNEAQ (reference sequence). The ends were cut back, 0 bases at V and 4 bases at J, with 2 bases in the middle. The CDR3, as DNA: TGTGCCAGCAGCTTAGCGGCAGATACGCAGTATTTT. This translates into CASSLAADTQYF. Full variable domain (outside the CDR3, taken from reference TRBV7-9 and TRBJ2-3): DTGVSQNPRHKITKRGQNVTFRCDPISEHNRLYWYRQTLGQGPEFLTYFQNEAQLEKSRLLSDRFSAERPKGSFSTLEIQRTEQGDSAMYLCASSLAADTQYFGPGTRLTVL.

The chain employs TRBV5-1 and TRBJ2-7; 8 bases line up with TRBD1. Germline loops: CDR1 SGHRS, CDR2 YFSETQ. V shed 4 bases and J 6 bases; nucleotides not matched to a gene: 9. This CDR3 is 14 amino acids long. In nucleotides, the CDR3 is TGCGCCAGCAGCCCGGCCTTCGGGACAGGCGAGCAGTACTTC. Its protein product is CASSPAFGTGEQYF.

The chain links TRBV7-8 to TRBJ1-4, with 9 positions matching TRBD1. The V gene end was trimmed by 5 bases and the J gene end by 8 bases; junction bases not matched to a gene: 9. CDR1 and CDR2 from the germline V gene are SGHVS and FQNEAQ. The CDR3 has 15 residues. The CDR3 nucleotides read TGTGCCAGCAGCGCCGTACAGGGGGCGCGGGAAAAACTGTTTTTT. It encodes CASSAVQGAREKLFF. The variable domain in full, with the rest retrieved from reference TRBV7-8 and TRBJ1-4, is GAGVSQSPRYKVAKRGQDVALRCDPISGHVSLFWYQQALGQGPEFLTYFQNEAQLDKSGLPSDRFFAERPEGSVSTLKIQRTQQEDSAVYLCASSAVQGAREKLFFGSGTQLSVL.

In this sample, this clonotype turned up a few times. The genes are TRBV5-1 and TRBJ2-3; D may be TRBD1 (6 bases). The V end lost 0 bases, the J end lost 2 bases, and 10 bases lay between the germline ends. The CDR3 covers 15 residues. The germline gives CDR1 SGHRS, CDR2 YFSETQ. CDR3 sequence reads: CASSLGGHPTDTQYF. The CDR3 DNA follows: TGCGCCAGCAGCTTGGGGGGGCACCCCACAGATACGCAGTATTTT.

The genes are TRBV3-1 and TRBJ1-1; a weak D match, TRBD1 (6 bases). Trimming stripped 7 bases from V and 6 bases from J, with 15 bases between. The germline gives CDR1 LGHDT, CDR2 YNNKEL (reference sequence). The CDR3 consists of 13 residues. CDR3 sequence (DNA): TGTGCCAGCAACGATGCGACAGGCGCTGAAGCTTTCTTT. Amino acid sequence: CASNDATGAEAFF.

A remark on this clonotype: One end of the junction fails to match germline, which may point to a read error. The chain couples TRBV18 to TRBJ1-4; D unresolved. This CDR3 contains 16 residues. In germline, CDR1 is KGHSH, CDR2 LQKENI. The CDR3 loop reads CASSPSIETTNEKLSF. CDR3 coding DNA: TGTGCCAGCTCACCATCGATAGAGACAACTAATGAAAAACTGTCTTTT.

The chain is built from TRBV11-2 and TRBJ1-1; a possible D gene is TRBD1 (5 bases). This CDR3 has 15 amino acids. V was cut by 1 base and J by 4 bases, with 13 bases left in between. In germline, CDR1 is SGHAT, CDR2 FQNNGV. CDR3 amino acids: CASSLGGNGITEAFF. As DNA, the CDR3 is TGTGCCAGCAGCTTAGGGGGCAACGGAATCACTGAAGCTTTCTTT. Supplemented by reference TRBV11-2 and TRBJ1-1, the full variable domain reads EAGVAQSPRYKIIEKRQSVAFWCNPISGHATLYWYQQILGQGPKLLIQFQNNGVVDDSQLPKDRFSAERLKGVDSTLKIQPAKLEDSAVYLCASSLGGNGITEAFFGQGTRLTVV.

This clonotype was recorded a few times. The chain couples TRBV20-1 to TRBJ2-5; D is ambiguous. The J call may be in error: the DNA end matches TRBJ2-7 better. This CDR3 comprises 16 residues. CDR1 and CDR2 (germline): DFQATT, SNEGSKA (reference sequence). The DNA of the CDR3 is TGCAGTGCTAGAGACCTTCGGGTTCCCCCCTCCTACGAGCAGTACTTC. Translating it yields CSARDLRVPPSYEQYF.

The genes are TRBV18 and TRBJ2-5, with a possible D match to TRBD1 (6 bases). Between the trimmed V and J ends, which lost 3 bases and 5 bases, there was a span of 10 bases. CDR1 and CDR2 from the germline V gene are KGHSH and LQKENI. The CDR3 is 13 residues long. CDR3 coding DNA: TGTGCCAGCTCACCGGGACATTTGGAGACCCAGTACTTC. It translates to CASSPGHLETQYF. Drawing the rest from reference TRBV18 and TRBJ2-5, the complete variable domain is NAGVMQNPRHLVRRRGQEARLRCSPMKGHSHVYWYRQLPEEGLKFMVYLQKENIIDESGMPKERFSAEFPKEGPSILRIQQVVRGDSAAYFCASSPGHLETQYFGPGTRLLVL.

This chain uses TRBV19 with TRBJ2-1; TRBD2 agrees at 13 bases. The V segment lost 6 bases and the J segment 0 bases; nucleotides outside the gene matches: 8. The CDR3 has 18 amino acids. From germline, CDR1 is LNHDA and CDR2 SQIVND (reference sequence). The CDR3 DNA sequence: TGTGCCAGTAGCAAAACTAGCGGGGGGGGTAGCTCCTACAATGAGCAGTTCTTC. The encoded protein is CASSKTSGGGSSYNEQFF.